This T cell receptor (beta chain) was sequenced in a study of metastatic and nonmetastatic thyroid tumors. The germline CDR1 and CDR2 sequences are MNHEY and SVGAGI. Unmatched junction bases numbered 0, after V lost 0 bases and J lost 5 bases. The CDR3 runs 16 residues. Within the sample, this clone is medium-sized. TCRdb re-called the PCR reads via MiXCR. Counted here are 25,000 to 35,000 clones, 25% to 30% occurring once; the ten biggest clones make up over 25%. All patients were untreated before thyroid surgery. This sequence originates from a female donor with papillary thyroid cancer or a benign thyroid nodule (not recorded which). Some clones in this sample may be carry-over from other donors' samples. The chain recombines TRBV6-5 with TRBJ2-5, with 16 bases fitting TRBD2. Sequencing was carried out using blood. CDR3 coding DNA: TGTGCCAGCAGTTACTCGGGACTAGCGGGAGGGGAGACCCAGTACTTC. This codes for CASSYSGLAGGETQYF.